This record covers a single T cell receptor (beta chain). Its antigen remains unidentified. Measured with immunoSEQ multiplex PCR; TCRdb has only the in-frame clones, and not every one. The table shows about 150,000 clones, with about 94% occurring only once. The data originate from a study of cytomegalovirus exposure and HLA in healthy donors. Study outcomes and limitations: The study put about 180 TCR beta chains on its list as cytomegalovirus-associated.

Germline V lookup: CDR1 LNHDA, CDR2 SQIVND (reference sequence). Trimming left V 5 bases short and J 3 bases short, with 16 bases between. The CDR3 totals 15 residues. Sequencing was performed on PBMCs. The receptor was derived from a man between 18 and 35 years old in good health and CMV-seropositive. J is TRBJ1-2 and V is TRBV19, with a possible D match to TRBD1 (5 bases). The CDR3 nucleotides read TGTGCCAGTAGTCCCCGGGTGGGGGAGGACTATGGCTACACCTTC. This encodes CASSPRVGEDYGYTF.